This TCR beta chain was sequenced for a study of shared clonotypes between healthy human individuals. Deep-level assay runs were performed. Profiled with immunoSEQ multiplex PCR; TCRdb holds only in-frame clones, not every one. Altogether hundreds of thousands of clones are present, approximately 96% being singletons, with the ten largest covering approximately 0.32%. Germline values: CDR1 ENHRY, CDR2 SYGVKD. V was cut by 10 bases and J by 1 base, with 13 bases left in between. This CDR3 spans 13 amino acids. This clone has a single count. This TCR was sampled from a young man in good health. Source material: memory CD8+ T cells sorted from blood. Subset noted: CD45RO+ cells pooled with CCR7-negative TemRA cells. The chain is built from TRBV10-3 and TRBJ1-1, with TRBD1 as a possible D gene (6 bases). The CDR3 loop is CASTGKANTEAFF. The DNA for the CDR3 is TGTGCCAGCACAGGGAAGGCGAACACTGAAGCTTTCTTT.